What follows are 3 T cell receptor beta chains derived from one specimen sequenced in a study of CD8 T cells in ankylosing spondylitis (dated by TCRdb to the late 2010s). What the study reported, not specific to this receptor: A TCR beta motif of seven or eight highly homologous amino acid variants appeared characteristic of blood from ankylosing spondylitis patients.

The library was produced with 5' RACE. Sequenced using an Illumina HiSeq 2500. Starting from the raw public reads, TCRdb applied fastp trimming at Q25, assembled clones with MiXCR and retained in-frame beta chains. Every CDR3 protein is listed once, alongside the most common genes and DNA of its rows. The sample table records just under 550,000 distinct CDR3 sequences; roughly 13% of these occur just once. In total, the top ten clones hold nearly 7% of the sample. No cognate antigen is known for these TCRs. Sample: blood, either unsorted or a sorted T cell fraction (not recorded which). These receptors were obtained from a male donor with ankylosing spondylitis.

J is TRBJ1-5 and V is TRBV7-9, with D tentatively TRBD1 (5 bases). The CDR3 sequence is 17 residues long. Germline CDR1 is SEHNR and CDR2 is FQNEAQ (reference sequence). The V end lost 5 bases, the J end lost 0 bases, and 17 bases lay between the germline ends. CDR3 DNA: TGTGCCAGCAGCCGAGGAGGGGCAGGCCTTAGCAATCAGCCCCAGCATTTT. Translated: CASSRGGAGLSNQPQHF. Based on the CDR3 plus reference TRBV7-9 and TRBJ1-5, the full variable domain is DTGVSQNPRHKITKRGQNVTFRCDPISEHNRLYWYRQTLGQGPEFLTYFQNEAQLEKSRLLSDRFSAERPKGSFSTLEIQRTEQGDSAMYLCASSRGGAGLSNQPQHFGDGTRLSIL.

The genes are TRBV15 and TRBJ2-1, with D tentatively TRBD2 (6 bases). Trimming stripped 0 bases from V and 6 bases from J, with 15 bases between. Germline lookup yields CDR1 LNHNV and CDR2 YYDKDF (reference sequence). This CDR3 contains 16 residues. The CDR3 here is CATSREYSEGSNEQFF. The CDR3 DNA sequence: TGTGCCACCAGCAGAGAATACTCGGAGGGAAGCAATGAGCAGTTCTTC. Filled out from reference TRBV15 and TRBJ2-1, the complete variable domain reads DAMVIQNPRYQVTQFGKPVTLSCSQTLNHNVMYWYQQKSSQAPKLLFHYYDKDFNNEADTPDNFQSRRPNTSFCFLDIRSPGLGDTAMYLCATSREYSEGSNEQFFGPGTRLTVL.

The chain links TRBV20-1 to TRBJ2-3; 7 nucleotides match TRBD2. CDR3 length: 14 amino acids. The germline V gene has CDR1 DFQATT and CDR2 SNEGSKA (reference sequence). The CDR3 DNA sequence: TGCAGCTCAAGTGGGCGGGAGTATGCAGATACGCAGTATTTT. This gives the protein CSSSGREYADTQYF.